This passage covers 3 T cell receptor beta chains from one sample sequenced in a study of T cell responses to AZD1222 COVID-19 vaccine (dated by TCRdb to about 2021). Libraries were prepared through the immunoSEQ multiplex PCR assay. Entries here come from immuneACCESS through TCRdb and include only in-frame sequences with V and J called. Some clones fail to appear in such tables; in the studies checked, an unresolved V gene covers under half of the shortfall, and the cause of the remainder is unknown. For this sample there are about 150,000 clones; around 95% appear just once. The ten largest account for 1.3% of the sample. Per the publication, the time point label means: baseline before first vaccination. The sequences come from peripheral blood, collected on day 0 of AZD1222 vaccination. These receptor sequences come from an adult in good health.

The chain is built from TRBV7-3 and TRBJ2-1; TRBD1 or TRBD2 may be the D gene (5 bases each). The CDR3 covers 12 residues. CDR1 and CDR2 from the germline V gene are SGHTA and FQGTGA. V lost 2 bases to trimming and J lost 9 bases, with 8 bases between them. CDR3 loop: CASSLSGLEQFF. In DNA form, the CDR3 reads TGTGCCAGCAGCTTATCGGGGCTTGAGCAGTTCTTC.

The gene calls are TRBV6-1 and TRBJ2-4, with D tentatively TRBD1 or TRBD2 (6 bases each). Germline V gives CDR1 MNHNS, CDR2 SASEGT. Trimming stripped 2 bases from V and 0 bases from J, with 20 bases between. This CDR3 spans 19 amino acids. CDR3 sequence reads: CASSESLLGGGLAKNIQYF. The CDR3 DNA is TGTGCCAGCAGTGAAAGTCTGTTGGGGGGCGGATTAGCCAAAAACATTCAGTACTTC.

The rearrangement links TRBV25-1 to TRBJ1-6; D is ambiguous. The V gene lost 0 bases and the J gene lost 7 bases, with 7 bases spanning the gap. This CDR3 region has 14 residues. CDR1 and CDR2 from the germline V gene are MGHDK and SYGVNS. The CDR3 DNA reads TGTGCCAGCAGTGAATACGTCCAGAATTCACCCCTCCACTTT. It specifies CASSEYVQNSPLHF. Combining the CDR3 with reference TRBV25-1 and TRBJ1-6 gives the whole variable domain EADIYQTPRYLVIGTGKKITLECSQTMGHDKMYWYQQDPGMELHLIHYSYGVNSTEKGDLSSESTVSRIRTEHFPLTLESARPSHTSQYLCASSEYVQNSPLHFGNGTRLTVT.